The source of this TCR beta chain is a study of shared clonotypes between healthy human individuals. Turning to the study itself: The cohort comprised a couple of women and a few men. Their ages spanned 18 to 49 years.

In the case of this clone: Its antigen remains unidentified. The same CDR3 arises from other DNA sequences in this sample as well.

Each PCR replicate from the sorted subsets contained around 0.2 ug DNA, which is about 31,000 T cell genomes. Here immunoSEQ multiplex PCR was the method, and the copy in TCRdb shows in-frame clones only, minus some. The table shows about 2 million clones, with 85% to 95% occurring only once. The CDR3 totals 14 residues. V lost 3 bases to trimming and J lost 3 bases, with 11 bases between them. Per germline, CDR1 KGHSH and CDR2 LQKENI. Notes on the study in general: A generally larger estimated richness was seen in naive subsets than in memory subsets.

This sequence originates from a man between 18 and 29 years old in good health. V and J are TRBV18 and TRBJ1-1; tentatively, D is TRBD1 (6 bases). Sequenced input: naive CD4+ T cells sorted from blood. Subset given: CD45RA+ positively selected. CDR3 DNA sequence: TGTGCCAGCTCACCTCAAGGGGGAGACACTGAAGCTTTCTTT. Translation gives CASSPQGGDTEAFF.